This T cell receptor beta chain appears in the sequencing data of a study of shared clonotypes between healthy human individuals. Study background: Used for every donor were three CD4 naive, three CD4 memory, two CD8 naive and one CD8 memory plate.

Germline CDR1 KGHSY, CDR2 FQNENV. V lost 0 bases, J lost 1 base, and 4 bases stayed unmatched. The CDR3 is 16 amino acids. Details on this clone: Antigen specificity is unknown.

TCRdb's table, derived via immunoSEQ multiplex PCR, lists solely in-frame clones and lacks some. The table has about 1.9 million clones, just under 95% seen once; the top ten hold approximately 1.7%. In the naive CD8 group, cells lacked CD45RO and were positively selected for CCR7, so terminally differentiated effector memory CD45RA+ cells were left out. Study findings and constraints: The four-donor shared clonotypes exceeded non-shared clonotypes in generation probability, with non-shared ones scoring lower.

This receptor was taken from a man younger than 30 in good health. Some clones in this sample may be carry-over from other donors' samples. Input material: naive CD8+ T cells from PBMCs. The rearrangement uses TRBV16 and TRBJ2-7, with 9 bases matching TRBD1. CDR3 region: CASSQSRGTGSYEQYF. DNA for the CDR3: TGTGCCAGCAGCCAATCTAGGGGGACAGGGTCCTACGAGCAGTACTTC. The complete variable domain, with remaining parts taken from reference TRBV16 and TRBJ2-7, reads GEEVAQTPKHLVRGEGQKAKLYCAPIKGHSYVFWYQQVLKNEFKFLISFQNENVFDETGMPKERFSAKCLPNSPCSLEIQATKLEDSAVYFCASSQSRGTGSYEQYFGPGTRLTVT.